This T cell receptor (beta chain) was recovered during a study of radiation and T cells in renal cell carcinoma. The CDR3 spans 13 residues. Germline CDR1 reads SGHTA; CDR2 reads FQGNSA. V lost 2 bases, J lost 8 bases, and 10 bases lay in between. Described time point: blood 2 weeks post-SBRT. Specified treatment: 15 Gy SBRT to primary tumor, nephrectomy 4 weeks later. TCRdb's copy holds only in-frame clones and misses some; the assay was immunoSEQ multiplex PCR. The sample shows about 130,000 clones, approximately 78% of them seen only once. This clonotype was obtained from an older woman with renal cell carcinoma. The sequenced sample was blood, obtained from a patient whose treatment included radiotherapy and nephrectomy. The chain joins TRBV7-2 to TRBJ1-3; D is ambiguous. The CDR3 DNA sequence: TGTGCCAGCAGCTTAAATGGCTTCGACACCATATATTTT. Translation gives CASSLNGFDTIYF.